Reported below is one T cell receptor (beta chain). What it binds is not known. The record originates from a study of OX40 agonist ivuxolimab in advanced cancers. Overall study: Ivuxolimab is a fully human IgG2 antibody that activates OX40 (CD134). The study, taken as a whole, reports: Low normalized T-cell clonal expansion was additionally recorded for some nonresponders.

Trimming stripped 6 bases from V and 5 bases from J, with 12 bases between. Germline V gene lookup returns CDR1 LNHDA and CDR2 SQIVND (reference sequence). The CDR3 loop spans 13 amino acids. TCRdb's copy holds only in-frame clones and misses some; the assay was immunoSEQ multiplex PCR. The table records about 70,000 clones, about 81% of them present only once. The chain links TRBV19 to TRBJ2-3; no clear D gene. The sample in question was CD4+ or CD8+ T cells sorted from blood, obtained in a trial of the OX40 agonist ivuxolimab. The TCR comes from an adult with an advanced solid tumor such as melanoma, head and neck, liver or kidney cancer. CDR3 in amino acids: CASSFVNGDTQYF. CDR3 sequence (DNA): TGTGCCAGTAGCTTCGTAAATGGAGATACGCAGTATTTT.